These T cell receptor beta chains were read from a single sample in a study of response to subunit inactivated influenza vaccine. TCRdb ran MiXCR on the RT-PCR reads and lists one entry per CDR3 protein. The sample lists 560,000 or so distinct CDR3 sequences, approximately 7.1% occurring once. Sequencing was performed on PBMCs from blood, taken 23 months after vaccination. The receptors shown here come from a man between 50 and 69 years old who received an inactivated influenza vaccine. Both conserved end residues are trimmed from each CDR3.

V gene,CDR3 protein
TRBV12-3/TRBV12-4,ASSRRQGPSGTEAF
TRBV7-8,ASSITSGGAGELF
TRBV4-3,ASSQDLAYNEQF
TRBV5-1,ASSSTGAPNTGELF
TRBV7-2,ASSPDRDKLF
TRBV24-1,ATSDPGTGGLTGELF
TRBV12-3/TRBV12-4,ASSLDHFWGAGSNQPQH
TRBV5-1,ASSSGTHNTEAF
TRBV4-3,ASSQDVAGGGTEAF
TRBV12-3/TRBV12-4,ASSLDGRTGEQF
TRBV7-2,ASSFRGSSSYEQY
TRBV6-2/TRBV6-3,ATGQAYEQY
TRBV5-6,ASSLPGTHEQY
TRBV2,ASSEIQGLTGELF
TRBV12-3/TRBV12-4,ASRISSGANVLT
TRBV2,ASSGQGRTDTQY
TRBV7-2,ASGPTAYSNQPQH
TRBV4-3,ASSQGGSLPNEQF
TRBV5-1,ASSLEAGAGGEQF
TRBV2,ASSAGTGIYEQY
TRBV27,ASSSRWQGNNQPQH
TRBV29-1,SVEGSLLAGGYGEQF
TRBV20-1,SANGQTYEQY
TRBV12-3/TRBV12-4,ASSFSPYQETQY